This TCR beta chain was captured by sequencing in a study of identifying expanded T cells in peripheral blood. Generated by immunoSEQ multiplex PCR, the TCRdb table keeps only in-frame clones and is missing some. The sample lists 120,000 or so clones, around 84% occurring once. The CDR3 runs to 13 residues. Germline loops: CDR1 MNHNY, CDR2 SVGAGI (reference sequence). V gave up 5 bases and J gave up 8 bases, with 15 bases separating them. This clonotype was obtained from a person aged 18 to 75 in good health. J is TRBJ1-1 and V is TRBV6-6; unclear D gene. The specimen sequenced was blood. CDR3 in amino acids: CASSDPGPEEAFF. DNA of the CDR3: TGTGCCAGCAGTGACCCCGGACCGGAAGAAGCTTTCTTT.